Here is one T cell receptor (beta chain) with its context. Its specificity is not known. Germline V CDR1 and CDR2: MNHEY, SVGAGI. The length of the CDR3 is 12 residues. Trimming removed 5 bases at V and 6 bases at J, with 9 bases between. Data came from immunoSEQ multiplex PCR; TCRdb stores just in-frame clones and leaves some out. The sample carries about 350,000 clones, around nine tenths recorded once. Treatment meaning: about 20 received Ad26.COV2.S at low or high dose, single or two shots; several received placebo; per-sample allocation not given. It was on day 63 after the first vaccine or placebo injection that samples were taken. It was an adult aged 18-55 years in Boston who was the donor. This sample stems from a study of Ad26.COV2.S vaccination and SARS-CoV-2 variants. As for the study in general: The donor was enrolled in the Ad26.COV2.S arm of the COV1001 trial. Once or twice, 56 days apart, Ad26.COV2.S was delivered intramuscularly.

Study-wide results and limits: Reports say spike-specific CD8+ and CD4+ T cell responses covered substantial breadth after vaccination.

This TCR came from a person aged 18-65 years who received the Ad26.COV2.S COVID-19 vaccine or a placebo. The rearrangement links TRBV6-5 to TRBJ2-3, with unresolved D. The input for sequencing was peripheral blood, taken in a trial of Ad26.COV2.S vaccine versus placebo. CDR3 nucleotide sequence: TGTGCCAGCAGTCCCTCAGTGGATACGCAGTATTTT. This encodes CASSPSVDTQYF.